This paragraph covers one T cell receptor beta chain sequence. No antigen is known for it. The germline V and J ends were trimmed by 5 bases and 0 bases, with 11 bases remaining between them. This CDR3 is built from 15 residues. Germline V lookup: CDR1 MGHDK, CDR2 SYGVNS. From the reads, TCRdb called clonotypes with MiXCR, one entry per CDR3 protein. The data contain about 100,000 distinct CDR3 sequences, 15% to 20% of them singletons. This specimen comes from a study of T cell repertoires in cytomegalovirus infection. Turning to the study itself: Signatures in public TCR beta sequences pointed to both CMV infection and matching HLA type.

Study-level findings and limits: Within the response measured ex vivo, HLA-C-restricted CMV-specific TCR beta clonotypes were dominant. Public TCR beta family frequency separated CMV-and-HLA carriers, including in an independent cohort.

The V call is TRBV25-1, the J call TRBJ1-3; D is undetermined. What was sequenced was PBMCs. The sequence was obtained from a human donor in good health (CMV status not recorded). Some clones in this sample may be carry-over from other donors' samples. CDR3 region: CASSSPSLSGNTIYF. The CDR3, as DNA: TGTGCCAGCAGTTCCCCCTCGCTCTCTGGAAACACCATATATTTT.